A selection of T cell receptor beta chains follows, all from one sample in a study of Graves' ophthalmopathy and Graves' hyperthyroidism. TCRdb used MiXCR to reprocess the multiplex PCR reads, holding one entry per CDR3 protein. The repertoire holds a few hundred thousand distinct CDR3 sequences, 39% seen once, with roughly 4% in the top ten. Sequences were obtained from peripheral blood or thyroid tissue (not recorded which). The receptors shown here come from an adult man with Graves' hyperthyroidism. Each CDR3 is given with its conserved first and last residue. The D gene is left open where the match is weak. Rows may omit the clone size; those that give it use once, few, many or a size class.

j_call v_call d_call clone_size cdr3_nt cdr3_aa
TRBJ2-7 TRBV10-1 TRBD2 - TGCGCCAGTCCAGTACTAGCGGGAGGAGAGCAGTACTTC CASPVLAGGEQYF
TRBJ1-6 TRBV4-1 - - TGCGCCAGCAGCCTAGATGTGCAGGGCTCGAATTCACCCCTCCACTTT CASSLDVQGSNSPLHF
TRBJ2-5 TRBV3-1 - few TGTGCCAGCAGACTAAGAGCCGAAGAGACCCAGTACTTC CASRLRAEETQYF
TRBJ1-2 TRBV20-1 - few TGCAGTCACCCCAAGGAGGATGGCTACACCTTC CSHPKEDGYTF
TRBJ2-5 TRBV5-5 - - TGCGCCAGCAGCCCGGGACGGGACAAAGTGGAGACCCAGTACTTC CASSPGRDKVETQYF
TRBJ2-1 TRBV29-1 - - TGCAGCGTTGGTCTACATCCCGATGAGCAGTTCTTC CSVGLHPDEQFF
TRBJ1-5 TRBV7-2 TRBD1 - TGTGCCAGCAGCTTACGCAGGGGGCAGGATCAGCCCCAGCATTTT CASSLRRGQDQPQHF
TRBJ2-5 TRBV2 - few TGTGCCAGCAGTCCGTCGACAGGCCCAACCAGGGCCCAGTACTTC CASSPSTGPTRAQYF
TRBJ1-2 TRBV7-9 - many TGTGCCAGCAGCCCGTCGGGCCGTAACTATGGCTACACCTTC CASSPSGRNYGYTF
TRBJ1-4 TRBV20-1 - many TGCAGTGCTAGAGAAGCAACTAATGAAAAACTGTTTTTT CSAREATNEKLFF
TRBJ2-5 TRBV11-2 - - TGTGCCAGCAGGAACCCTCAAGAGACCCAGTACTTC CASRNPQETQYF